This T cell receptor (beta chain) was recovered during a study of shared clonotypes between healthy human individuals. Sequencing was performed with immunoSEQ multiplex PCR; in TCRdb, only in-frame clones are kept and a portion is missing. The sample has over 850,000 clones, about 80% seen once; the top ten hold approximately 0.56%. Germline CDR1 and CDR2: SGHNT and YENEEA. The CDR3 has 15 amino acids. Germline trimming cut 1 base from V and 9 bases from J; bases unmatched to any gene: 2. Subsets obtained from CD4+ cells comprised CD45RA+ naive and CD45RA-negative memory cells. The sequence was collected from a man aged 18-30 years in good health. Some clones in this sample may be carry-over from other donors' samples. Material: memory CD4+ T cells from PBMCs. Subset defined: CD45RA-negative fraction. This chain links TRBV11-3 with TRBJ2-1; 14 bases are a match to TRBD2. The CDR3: CASSLGGLAGVEQFF. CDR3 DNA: TGTGCCAGCAGCTTAGGGGGACTAGCGGGAGTTGAGCAGTTCTTC.